This T cell receptor (beta chain) was sequenced in a study of T cell responses to AZD1222 COVID-19 vaccine. Points from the study as a whole: Spike regions recognized by vaccine-associated CD4 TCRs spanned the protein, led by 160-218 and 743-854. Variant regions that are unmutated are reportedly the target of nearly half of spike-specific TCRs. In a largely white British group with more females than males, clonal diversity was possibly underestimated. Seropositive AZD1222 recipients at baseline numbered only five or six.

V was shortened by 1 base and J by 2 bases, with 8 bases between the two germline ends. CDR1 and CDR2 (germline): LNHNV, YYDKDF (reference sequence). This CDR3 region has 14 residues. Turning to this clone: Its specificity is not known.

Here immunoSEQ multiplex PCR was the method, and the copy in TCRdb shows in-frame clones only, minus some. The sample includes 90,000 to 120,000 clones, around 91% of them seen just once. The chain is built from TRBV15 and TRBJ1-1; no clear D. This receptor was identified in an adult in good health. The sample here was peripheral blood, taken on day 0 of AZD1222 vaccination. The CDR3 nucleotides read TGTGCCACCAGCAGAGGTGGCAGCAACACTGAAGCTTTCTTT. It yields the protein CATSRGGSNTEAFF.